The source of this TCR beta chain is a study of T cell clonotyping in hematopoietic cell transplantation. Study information: Recipient samples before transplant were obtained post-cytoreduction. Study-wide points: Few recipient clonotypes overlapped donors; over 95% were de novo at given depth.

The protocol was immunoSEQ multiplex PCR, while the TCRdb copy is restricted to in-frame clones and leaves out a portion. The table shows tens of thousands of clones, with 90% to 97% occurring only once. CDR1 LNHDA and CDR2 SQIVND come from the germline V gene (reference sequence). The ends were cut back, 5 bases at V and 5 bases at J, with 9 bases in the middle. CDR3 length: 12 residues. About this clone itself: As yet, its antigen is unknown.

Time point: recipient sample about 28 days before transplant, after cytoreduction. This TCR came from a woman between 45 and 60 years old with acute myeloid leukemia. Some clones in this sample may be carry-over from other donors' samples. This chain links TRBV19 with TRBJ1-2; D possibly corresponds to TRBD1 (5 bases). The input for sequencing was peripheral blood mononuclear cells, taken before stem cell transplant. This CDR3 reads CASSPGRYGYTF. DNA for the CDR3: TGTGCCAGTAGTCCGGGACGGTATGGCTACACCTTC.